The 15 T cell receptor beta chains below come from one sample, sequenced in a study of OX40 agonist ivuxolimab in advanced cancers. Library preparation was by the immunoSEQ multiplex PCR assay. TCRdb retrieved this table from immuneACCESS and kept in-frame rearrangements only. Not all clones are present; in checked studies, unresolved V genes account for under half, and no reason is known for the remainder. Here the sample has under 55,000 clones; approximately 92% occur a single time. The ten largest make up roughly 22% of the sample. Source: CD4+ or CD8+ T cells sorted from blood, taken in a trial of the OX40 agonist ivuxolimab. Source of these receptors: an adult with an advanced solid tumor such as melanoma, head and neck, liver or kidney cancer.

The count of this clone is one. This rearrangement joins TRBV4-3 to TRBJ1-3, with a tentative D call TRBD1 (5 bases). CDR3 length: 16 amino acids. The V gene lost 0 bases and the J gene lost 2 bases, with 11 bases spanning the gap. CDR1 is LGHNA and CDR2 is YSLEER in the germline V gene. This CDR3 is CASSQEGAGTGNTIYF. In nucleotides, the CDR3 is TGCGCCAGCAGCCAAGAAGGGGCGGGGACTGGAAACACCATATATTTT.

The chain couples TRBV4-3 to TRBJ1-4, with a weak D call TRBD1 (6 bases). Germline V gene lookup returns CDR1 LGHNA and CDR2 YSLEER. The CDR3 covers 16 residues. Trimming stripped 1 base from V and 6 bases from J, with 15 bases between. In DNA form, the CDR3 reads TGCGCCAGCAGCCAAGTAAGGGGCAGGGGACATGAAAAACTGTTTTTT. It codes for CASSQVRGRGHEKLFF.

The genes are TRBV28 and TRBJ2-7; the D is unclear. V was pared by 8 bases and J by 3 bases, with 11 bases between. This CDR3 region has 12 residues. The V gene's germline CDR1 is MDHEN and CDR2 SYDVKM. The chain's CDR3 is CASSPNVYEQYF. In nucleotides, the CDR3 is TGTGCCAGCTCCCCTAACGTCTACGAGCAGTACTTC.

The chain is built from TRBV20-1 and TRBJ2-4; D is uncertain. V gave up 5 bases and J gave up 5 bases, with 7 bases separating them. This CDR3 is 11 amino acids long. Germline values: CDR1 DFQATT, CDR2 SNEGSKA (reference sequence). The CDR3 loop reads CSALEENIQYF. As DNA, the CDR3 is TGCAGTGCTCTCGAAGAAAACATTCAGTACTTC.

The chain has TRBV4-1 and TRBJ2-7, with 13 bases lining up with TRBD2. With 4 bases clipped from V and 0 bases from J, the junction kept 3 bases outside the gene matches. Germline CDR1 is MGHRA and CDR2 is YSYEKL. This CDR3 comprises 16 residues. CDR3 region: CASSPTSGRPSYEQYF. CDR3 nucleotides: TGCGCCAGCAGCCCGACTAGCGGGAGGCCCTCCTACGAGCAGTACTTC.

The J gene is TRBJ2-1, the V gene TRBV7-9; 13 bases line up with TRBD2. The trim removed 3 bases at V and 10 bases at J, leaving 6 bases unmatched. CDR1 is SEHNR, CDR2 FQNEAQ, per germline (reference sequence). The CDR3 totals 15 residues. DNA for the CDR3: TGTGCCAGCAGCTTCTCGGGACTAGCGGGATGGGAGCAGTTCTTC. It is translated as CASSFSGLAGWEQFF.

The rearrangement joins TRBV6-6 to TRBJ1-3, with 9 nucleotides matching TRBD1. The CDR3 sequence is 14 residues long. CDR1 MNHNY and CDR2 SVGAGI come from the germline V gene (reference sequence). V lost 6 bases, J lost 2 bases, and 2 bases stayed unmatched. CDR3 loop: CASRTGGTGNTIYF. DNA of the CDR3: TGTGCCAGCAGGACAGGGGGTACTGGAAACACCATATATTTT.

The chain couples TRBV7-9 to TRBJ2-5; D may be TRBD2 (5 bases). V was pared by 7 bases and J by 5 bases, with 23 bases between. The CDR3 contains 16 residues. Germline V gene sequence: CDR1 SEHNR, CDR2 FQNEAQ (reference sequence). CDR3 nucleotides: TGTGCCAGCAACGACCTCGGGGAGTACGGTAGGGAGACCCAGTACTTC. Protein product: CASNDLGEYGRETQYF. Drawing the rest from reference TRBV7-9 and TRBJ2-5, the complete variable domain is DTGVSQNPRHKITKRGQNVTFRCDPISEHNRLYWYRQTLGQGPEFLTYFQNEAQLEKSRLLSDRFSAERPKGSFSTLEIQRTEQGDSAMYLCASNDLGEYGRETQYFGPGTRLLVL.

V and J are TRBV9 and TRBJ2-7, with 9 bases lining up with TRBD1. The germline CDR1 and CDR2 sequences are SGDLS and YYNGEE. The length of the CDR3 is 14 residues. V gave up 3 bases and J gave up 6 bases; unmatched junction bases: 7. The CDR3 sequence: CASSARDREGEQYF. The CDR3 DNA sequence: TGTGCCAGCAGCGCCCGGGACAGGGAGGGCGAGCAGTACTTC. Supplemented by reference TRBV9 and TRBJ2-7, the full variable domain reads DSGVTQTPKHLITATGQRVTLRCSPRSGDLSVYWYQQSLDQGLQFLIQYYNGEERAKGNILERFSAQQFPDLHSELNLSSLELGDSALYFCASSARDREGEQYFGPGTRLTVT.

V is TRBV27 and J is TRBJ1-5; D is perhaps TRBD1 (5 bases). The CDR3 loop spans 15 amino acids. CDR1 is MNHEY and CDR2 is SMNVEV in the germline V gene (reference sequence). V lost 5 bases, J lost 1 base, and 12 bases lay in between. The CDR3 protein is CASSPWQGSNQPQHF. Here the CDR3 DNA reads TGTGCCAGCAGTCCCTGGCAGGGAAGCAATCAGCCCCAGCATTTT.

The chain is built from TRBV4-3 and TRBJ2-3, with 14 bases aligning to TRBD2. Looked up from germline, CDR1 is LGHNA and CDR2 is YSLEER. Trimming at V came to 2 bases and at J to 2 bases, leaving 3 bases not matched to a gene. CDR3 length equals 17 residues. The CDR3 DNA reads as TGCGCCAGCAGCCAATCGGGACTAGCGGGAGTCACAGATACGCAGTATTTT. Its protein product is CASSQSGLAGVTDTQYF.

The DNA of the CDR3 is TGTGCCAGCAGTTTATCGCCGTCCTACAATGAGCAGTTCTTC. Protein: CASSLSPSYNEQFF. The chain links TRBV27 to TRBJ2-1; D unclear. There are 14 residues in the CDR3. Germline CDR1 reads MNHEY; CDR2 reads SMNVEV (reference sequence). Trimming cost V 0 bases and J 1 base, with 4 bases left between them.

This clone is a singleton in its sample. This rearrangement joins TRBV7-9 to TRBJ2-7; D uncertain. In germline, CDR1 is SEHNR, CDR2 FQNEAQ (reference sequence). V was pared by 5 bases and J by 0 bases, with 8 bases between. The CDR3 has 13 amino acids. The CDR3 sequence: CASSPVSSYEQYF. The CDR3 DNA is TGTGCCAGCAGCCCGGTGAGCTCCTACGAGCAGTACTTC.

The gene calls are TRBV4-1 and TRBJ2-7; 8 nucleotides match TRBD1. This CDR3 comprises 15 residues. Trimming took 0 bases from V and 4 from J; bases not matched to a gene: 5. Germline CDR1 MGHRA, CDR2 YSYEKL. This chain's CDR3 is CASSQEETGGYEQYF. DNA for the CDR3: TGCGCCAGCAGCCAAGAGGAAACAGGGGGGTACGAGCAGTACTTC.

The CDR3 region has the DNA TGCGCCAGCAGCCAAGAACCAACGGGAGGCCCGATCGGCCTCGAGCAGTACTTC. Amino acids: CASSQEPTGGPIGLEQYF. V gene TRBV4-3 combines with J gene TRBJ2-7; 7 bases agree with TRBD2. The CDR3 is made up of 18 amino acids. Germline assignment: CDR1 LGHNA and CDR2 YSLEER. With 0 bases clipped from V and 6 bases from J, the junction kept 17 bases outside the gene matches.